This paragraph covers one T cell receptor beta chain sequence. The method was immunoSEQ multiplex PCR; TCRdb's version includes in-frame clones alone and lacks a portion of them. The sample lists roughly 300,000 clones, more than 90% seen once, with 18% in the top ten. This entry belongs to a study of blood T cell repertoires in COVID-19. Sequencing input: PBMCs or T cells enriched from blood (not recorded which). This clonotype was obtained from a woman in her twenties or thirties who had recovered from COVID-19.

Here the CDR3 reads CASSQALEGTSPHEQFF. The CDR3 region has the DNA TGTGCCAGCAGCCAAGCCCTCGAAGGGACTAGCCCCCATGAGCAGTTCTTC. The chain combines TRBV4-2 with TRBJ2-1; 9 bases are a match to TRBD2. Germline CDR1 and CDR2: LGHNA and YNFKEQ. The CDR3 has 17 residues. V was clipped by 1 base and J by 8 bases; unmatched bases: 12.